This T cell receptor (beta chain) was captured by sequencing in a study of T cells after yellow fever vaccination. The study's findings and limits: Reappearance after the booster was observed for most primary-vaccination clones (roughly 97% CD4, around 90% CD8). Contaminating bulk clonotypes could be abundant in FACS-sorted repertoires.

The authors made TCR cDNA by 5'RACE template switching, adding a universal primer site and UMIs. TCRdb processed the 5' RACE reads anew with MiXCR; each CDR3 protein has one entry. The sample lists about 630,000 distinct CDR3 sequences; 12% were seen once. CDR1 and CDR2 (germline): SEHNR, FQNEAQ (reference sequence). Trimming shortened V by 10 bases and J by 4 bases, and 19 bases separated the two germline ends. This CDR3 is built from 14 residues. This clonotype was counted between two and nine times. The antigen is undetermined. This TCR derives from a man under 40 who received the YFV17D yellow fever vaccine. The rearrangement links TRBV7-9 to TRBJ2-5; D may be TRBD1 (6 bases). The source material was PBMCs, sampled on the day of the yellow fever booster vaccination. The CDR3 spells CAILPRGNRETQYF. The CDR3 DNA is TGTGCCATCCTCCCCAGGGGTAATCGAGAGACCCAGTACTTC.